This entry describes one T cell receptor beta chain. Germline V lookup: CDR1 ENHRY, CDR2 SYGVKD. The J segment lost 4 bases and the V segment lost 0 bases, leaving 5 bases of the junction unmatched. The CDR3 length is 15 residues. Data came from immunoSEQ multiplex PCR; TCRdb stores just in-frame clones and leaves some out. This table holds 200,000 to 250,000 clones, 70% to 90% found once. This sample is part of a study of blood T cell repertoires in COVID-19. The TCR comes from a man aged 30 to 39 who had recovered from COVID-19. Source material: PBMCs or T cells enriched from blood (not recorded which). The rearrangement links TRBV10-3 to TRBJ1-2; 7 nucleotides line up with TRBD1. The CDR3 is CAISESGQMGYGYTF. The CDR3 bases are TGTGCCATCAGTGAGTCGGGACAGATGGGCTATGGCTACACCTTC.